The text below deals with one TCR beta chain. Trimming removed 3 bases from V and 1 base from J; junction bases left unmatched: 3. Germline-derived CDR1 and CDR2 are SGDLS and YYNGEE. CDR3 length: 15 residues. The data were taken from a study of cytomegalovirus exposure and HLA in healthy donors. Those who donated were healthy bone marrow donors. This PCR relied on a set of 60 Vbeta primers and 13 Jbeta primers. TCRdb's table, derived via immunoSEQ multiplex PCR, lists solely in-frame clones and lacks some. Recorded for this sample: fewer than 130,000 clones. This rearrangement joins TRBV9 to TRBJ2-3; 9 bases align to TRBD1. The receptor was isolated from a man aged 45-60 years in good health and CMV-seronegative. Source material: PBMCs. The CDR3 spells CASSATGGGTDTQYF. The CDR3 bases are TGTGCCAGCAGCGCGACAGGGGGAGGCACAGATACGCAGTATTTT.